This TCR beta chain appears in the sequencing data of a study of cytomegalovirus exposure and HLA in healthy donors. Study results and caveats: An analysis done earlier found most TCR beta V segments productive about 87% or about 30% of the time. Association with HLA alleles at 0.05 false discovery rate was found for around 17,000 TCR beta sequences in a later analysis.

This clone was counted only a few times. The antigen remains unidentified. The primer mix had 60 Vbeta and 13 Jbeta primers. Sequencing was performed with immunoSEQ multiplex PCR; in TCRdb, only in-frame clones are kept and a portion is missing. The sample lists some 110,000 clones, around three quarters occurring once. Germline V gene sequence: CDR1 SGHTA, CDR2 FQGNSA. J lost 5 bases, V lost 5 bases, and 4 bases had no gene match. The CDR3 is made up of 15 amino acids. The receptor was derived from a woman in her sixties in good health and CMV-seropositive. The chain uses TRBV7-2 and TRBJ2-3; 13 nucleotides line up with TRBD2. The sequenced material came from PBMCs. CDR3 nucleotides: TGTGCCAGCAGCCGGACTAGCGGGAGCTTAGATACGCAGTATTTT. Its translation is CASSRTSGSLDTQYF.